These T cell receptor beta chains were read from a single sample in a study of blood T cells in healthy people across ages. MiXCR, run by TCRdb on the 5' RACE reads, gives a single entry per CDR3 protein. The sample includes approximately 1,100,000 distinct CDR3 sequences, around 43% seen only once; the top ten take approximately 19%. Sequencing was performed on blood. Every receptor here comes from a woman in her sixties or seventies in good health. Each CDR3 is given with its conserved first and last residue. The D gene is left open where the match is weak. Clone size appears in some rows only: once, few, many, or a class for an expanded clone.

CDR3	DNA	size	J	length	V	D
CASSLTGADKTYEQYF	TGTGCCAGCAGTCTAACAGGGGCGGACAAAACCTACGAGCAGTACTTC	.	TRBJ2-7	16	TRBV6-5	TRBD1
CASSDSSVRQVEQYF	TGTGCCAGCAGTGACTCTTCCGTACGTCAGGTCGAGCAGTACTTC	.	TRBJ2-7	15	TRBV6-1	.
CATSDHTSGSYNEQFF	TGTGCCACCAGTGACCACACTAGCGGTTCGTACAATGAGCAGTTCTTC	.	TRBJ2-1	16	TRBV24-1	TRBD2
CATSDPRTGGQVQYF	TGTGCCACCAGTGATCCCCGGACAGGGGGCCAAGTTCAGTACTTC	.	TRBJ2-7	15	TRBV24-1	TRBD1
CASSPGGRTANGYTF	TGCGCCAGCAGCCCGGGGGGGCGGACAGCCAATGGCTACACCTTC	.	TRBJ1-2	15	TRBV5-1	.
CASSFSTGTRYGYTF	TGTGCCAGCAGTTTTTCCACCGGGACGCGCTATGGCTACACCTTC	.	TRBJ1-2	15	TRBV27	.
CASSLALAGGQETQYF	TGCGCCAGCAGCTTGGCACTAGCGGGAGGCCAAGAGACCCAGTACTTC	.	TRBJ2-5	16	TRBV5-1	TRBD2
CASSLVGTLTEAFF	TGCGCCAGCAGCTTGGTTGGGACATTAACTGAAGCTTTCTTT	.	TRBJ1-1	14	TRBV5-1	.
CASSPVTGAYEQYF	TGTGCCAGCAGCCCCGTGACAGGAGCCTACGAGCAGTACTTC	.	TRBJ2-7	14	TRBV11-3	.
CSARGVFSGNTIYF	TGCAGTGCTAGGGGGGTCTTCTCTGGAAACACCATATATTTT	.	TRBJ1-3	14	TRBV20-1	.
CASNWGGHNEQYF	TGTGCCAGCAATTGGGGCGGCCACAATGAGCAGTACTTC	.	TRBJ2-4	13	TRBV2	.
CSATRTTHSNQPQHF	TGCAGTGCTACCAGGACAACACATAGCAATCAGCCCCAGCATTTT	.	TRBJ1-5	15	TRBV20-1	.
CASSSRASAPETQYF	TGTGCCAGCAGTTCGAGGGCTAGCGCTCCAGAGACCCAGTACTTC	few	TRBJ2-5	15	TRBV28	.
CASSKADLSGPRPYF	TGTGCCAGCAGCAAAGCCGACCTTAGCGGGCCAAGGCCGTACTTC	.	TRBJ2-4	15	TRBV21-1	.
CASGLGYEQYF	TGTGCCAGCGGACTGGGCTACGAGCAGTACTTC	many	TRBJ2-7	11	TRBV11-3	.
CASRKGAGNQPQHF	TGTGCCAGCAGGAAGGGGGCTGGCAATCAGCCCCAGCATTTT	.	TRBJ1-5	14	TRBV6-1	TRBD1
CASSGVRLAEEIYNEQFF	TGTGCCAGCAGCGGTGTCCGGCTAGCGGAGGAGATTTACAATGAGCAGTTCTTC	.	TRBJ2-1	18	TRBV7-2	TRBD2
CASSPRGGRSNYGYTF	TGTGCCAGCAGCCCCCGCGGGGGCCGGTCTAACTATGGCTACACCTTC	.	TRBJ1-2	16	TRBV6-2/TRBV6-3	.
CASSLEEGWEQYF	TGTGCCAGCAGCTTGGAAGAGGGATGGGAGCAGTACTTC	few	TRBJ2-7	13	TRBV7-2	.
CASSPSAAGFGGYTF	TGTGCCAGCAGCCCCTCTGCGGCTGGGTTTGGTGGCTACACCTTC	.	TRBJ1-2	15	TRBV3-1	.